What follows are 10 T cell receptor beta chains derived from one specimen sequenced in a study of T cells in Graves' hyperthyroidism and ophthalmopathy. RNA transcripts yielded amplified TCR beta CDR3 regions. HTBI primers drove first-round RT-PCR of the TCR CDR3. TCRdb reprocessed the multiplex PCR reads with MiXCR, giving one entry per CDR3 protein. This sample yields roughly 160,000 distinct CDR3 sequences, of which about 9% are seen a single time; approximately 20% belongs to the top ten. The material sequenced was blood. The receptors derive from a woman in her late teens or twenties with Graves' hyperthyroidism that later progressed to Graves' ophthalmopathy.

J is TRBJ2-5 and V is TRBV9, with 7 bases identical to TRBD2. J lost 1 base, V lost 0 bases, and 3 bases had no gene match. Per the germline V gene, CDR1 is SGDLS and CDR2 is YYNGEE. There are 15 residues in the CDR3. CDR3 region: CASSVAPSGQETQYF. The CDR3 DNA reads TGTGCCAGCAGCGTAGCACCTAGCGGCCAAGAGACCCAGTACTTC.

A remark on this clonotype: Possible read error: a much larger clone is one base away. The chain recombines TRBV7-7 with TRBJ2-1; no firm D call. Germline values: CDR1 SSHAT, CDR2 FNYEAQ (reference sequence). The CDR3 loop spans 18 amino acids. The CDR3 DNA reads TGTGCTAGCAGCTTAGATTTCCCGGGTCCCTTCCCCTACAATGAGCAGTTCTTC. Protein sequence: CASSLDFPGPFPYNEQFF.

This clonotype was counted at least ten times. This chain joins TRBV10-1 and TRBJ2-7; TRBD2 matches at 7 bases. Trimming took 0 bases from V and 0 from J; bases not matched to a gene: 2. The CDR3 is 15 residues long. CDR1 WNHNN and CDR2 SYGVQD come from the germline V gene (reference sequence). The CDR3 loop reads CASSESGGSSYEQYF. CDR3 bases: TGCGCCAGCAGTGAGTCCGGGGGGAGCTCCTACGAGCAGTACTTC.

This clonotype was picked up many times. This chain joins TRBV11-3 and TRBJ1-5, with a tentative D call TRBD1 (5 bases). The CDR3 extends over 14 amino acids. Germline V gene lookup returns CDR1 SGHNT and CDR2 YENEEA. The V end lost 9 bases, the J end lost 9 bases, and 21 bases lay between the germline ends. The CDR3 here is CARETGTANWPQHF. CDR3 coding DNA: TGTGCCAGAGAGACCGGGACGGCCAATTGGCCCCAGCATTTT.

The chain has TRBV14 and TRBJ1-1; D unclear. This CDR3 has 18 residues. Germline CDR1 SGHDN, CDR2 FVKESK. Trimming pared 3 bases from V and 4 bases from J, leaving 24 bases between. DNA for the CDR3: TGTGCCAGCAGCCACTTTTATGGGTCAGCCAAAGGGAGCACTGAAGCTTTCTTT. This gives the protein CASSHFYGSAKGSTEAFF.

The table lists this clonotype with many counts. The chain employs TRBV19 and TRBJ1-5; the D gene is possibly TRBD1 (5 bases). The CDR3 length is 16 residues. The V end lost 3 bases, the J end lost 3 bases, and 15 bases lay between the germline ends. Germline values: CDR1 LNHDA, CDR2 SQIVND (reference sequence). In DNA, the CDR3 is TGTGCCAGTAGTATGGGGGACCGTGCCTACAATCAGCCCCAGCATTTT. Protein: CASSMGDRAYNQPQHF.

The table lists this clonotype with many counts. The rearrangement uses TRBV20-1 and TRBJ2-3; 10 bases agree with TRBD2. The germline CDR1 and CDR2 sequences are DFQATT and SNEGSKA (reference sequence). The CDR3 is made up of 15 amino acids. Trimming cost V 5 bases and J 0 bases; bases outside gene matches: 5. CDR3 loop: CSAVSGRTSTDTQYF. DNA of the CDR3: TGCAGTGCTGTTAGCGGGAGGACTAGCACAGATACGCAGTATTTT.

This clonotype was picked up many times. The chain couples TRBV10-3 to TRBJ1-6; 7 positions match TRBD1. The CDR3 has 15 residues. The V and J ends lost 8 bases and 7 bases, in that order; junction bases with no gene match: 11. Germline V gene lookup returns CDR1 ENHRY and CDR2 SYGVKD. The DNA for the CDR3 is TGTGCCATCGGCCGGGACAGCATAGAGAATTCACCCCTCCACTTT. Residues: CAIGRDSIENSPLHF.

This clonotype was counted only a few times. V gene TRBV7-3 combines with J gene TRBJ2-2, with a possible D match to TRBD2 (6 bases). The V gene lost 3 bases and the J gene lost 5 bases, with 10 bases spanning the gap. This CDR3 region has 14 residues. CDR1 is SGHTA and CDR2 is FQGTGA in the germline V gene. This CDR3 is CASSLEGFTGELFF. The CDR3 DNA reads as TGTGCCAGCAGCTTGGAGGGTTTTACCGGGGAGCTGTTTTTT.

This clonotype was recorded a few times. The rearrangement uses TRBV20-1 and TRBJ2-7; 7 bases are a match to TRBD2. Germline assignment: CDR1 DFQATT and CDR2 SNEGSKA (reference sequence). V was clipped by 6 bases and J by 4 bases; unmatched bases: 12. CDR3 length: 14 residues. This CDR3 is CSANPGTGGYEQYF. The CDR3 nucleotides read TGCAGTGCAAATCCCGGGACGGGGGGTTACGAGCAGTACTTC.